This T cell receptor beta chain was observed in a study of chemoradiotherapy in HPV16-positive cancers. Study at large: Candidate HPV-specific T-cell clones and common TCR motifs came from functional assays in two HPV16-positive patients. Study-wide points: Functional assays defining HPV-specific T cells used only a couple of HPV16-positive patients. Non-HPV-specific T cells did not expand in tumors during treatment, whereas candidate HPV-specific clones and E7-related motifs did.

With respect to this clone: Its antigen is still unknown.

Samples were taken several times over chemoradiotherapy. Germline V gives CDR1 MDHEN, CDR2 SYDVKM. The CDR3 is 16 residues long. After removal of 1 base from V and 8 bases from J, the junction contained 6 bases not matched to a gene. Profiling relied on immunoSEQ multiplex PCR, and the TCRdb table lists in-frame clones only, not all of them. The sample contains about 12,000 clones, about two thirds of which appear only once. Specimen collection occurred from a patient who underwent chemoradiotherapy. The receptor's source is a human donor with HPV-associated anogenital cancer. The chain recombines TRBV28 with TRBJ2-1; 12 nucleotides align to TRBD2. The CDR3 loop is CASSLSWLAGGYEQFF. The CDR3 DNA is TGTGCCAGCAGTTTATCTTGGCTAGCGGGAGGGTATGAGCAGTTCTTC.